These T cell receptor beta chains were read from a single sample in a study of CD4 and CD8 cells across lung adenocarcinoma regions. TCRdb re-called the PCR reads through MiXCR, storing one row per CDR3 protein. The sample has around 19,000 distinct CDR3 sequences; around half are singletons. Specimen: CD8+ T cells from the center of a lung tumor. These receptors came from a female donor with lung adenocarcinoma. The CD4 and CD8 labels of this study may be unreliable. CDR3s include the opening cysteine and the closing phenylalanine or tryptophan. The D gene is left open where the match is weak. Clone sizes are given selectively: once, few, many, or a class where the clone is expanded.

>TRBJ1-2|NA|TRBV27|many
TGTGCCAGCAGACCGAGGAGAGAAGTCTATGGCTACACCTTC
CASRPRREVYGYTF
>TRBJ2-4|TRBD2|TRBV27|NA
TGTGCCAGCACGGTTCGGGGGGGCCGTGCCCAAGACACCCAGTACTTC
CASTVRGGRAQDTQYF
>TRBJ1-2|TRBD1|TRBV6-1|many
TGTGCCAGCAGTGAAATAATCAGACAGGGAGGCTACACCTTC
CASSEIIRQGGYTF
>TRBJ2-5|NA|TRBV3-1|NA
TGTGCCAGCGGGGGCGGGGGCCGGGACAAAAACACCCAGTACTTC
CASGGGGRDKNTQYF
>TRBJ2-7|NA|TRBV6-5|NA
TGTGCCAGCAGTTACGCCGACTTCCGGTGGAACGAGCAGTACTTC
CASSYADFRWNEQYF
>TRBJ2-1|NA|TRBV10-2|few
TGCGCCAGCAGTGAGGTGCTTGCCTCCTACAATGAGCAGTTCTTC
CASSEVLASYNEQFF
>TRBJ1-2|NA|TRBV7-2|NA
TGTGCCAGCAGCTTAGCCTCTCTTACTGGGAACTATGGCTACACCTTC
CASSLASLTGNYGYTF
>TRBJ1-1|NA|TRBV10-1|many
TGCGCCAGCAGTGAGTCGGGGGACGGCTACACTGAAGCTTTCTTT
CASSESGDGYTEAFF
>TRBJ2-4|NA|TRBV11-3|NA
TGTGCCAGCGGGCTCGTAGTGAAAAATATTCAGTATTTC
CASGLVVKNIQYF
>TRBJ2-1|NA|TRBV7-2|many
TGTGCCAGCAGCTTAATAGAAACAGTTGTACGTGAGCAGTTCTTC
CASSLIETVVREQFF
>TRBJ2-3|TRBD1|TRBV12-3/TRBV12-4|NA
TGTGCGGGCAGAGGGGGCAGAGGAGCAGATACGCAGTATTTC
CAGRGGRGADTQYF
>TRBJ2-3|NA|TRBV5-1|few
TGCGCCAGCCGCTCCGGAGATACGCAGTATTTT
CASRSGDTQYF
>TRBJ2-1|NA|TRBV6-5|NA
TGTGCCAGCAGTTCACCGACAGGTTACAATGAGCAGTTCTTC
CASSSPTGYNEQFF
>TRBJ2-7|NA|TRBV6-5|few
TGTGCCAGCAGTAACCGGGACACCTACGAGCAGTACTTC
CASSNRDTYEQYF
>TRBJ1-4|TRBD1|TRBV30|NA
TGTGCCTACAAACTACAGGGGGCTAATGAAAAACTGTTTTTT
CAYKLQGANEKLFF
>TRBJ2-1|TRBD2|TRBV10-2|few
TGCGCCAGCAGTGACTTCGTGGGACTAGCGACCACAAATGAGCAGTTCTTC
CASSDFVGLATTNEQFF
>TRBJ1-2|TRBD1|TRBV6-1|few
TGTGCCAGCAGCACTTCTAGAACAGGGGGCGCTCGGCCGTCTGGCTACACCTTC
CASSTSRTGGARPSGYTF
>TRBJ2-2|TRBD2|TRBV7-2|NA
TGTGCCAGCTCCGTGGGACTAGCCGGGGAGCTGTTTTTT
CASSVGLAGELFF
>TRBJ2-3|NA|TRBV10-1|NA
TGCGGCAGCAAGGGGCGGCGAGACCCAGACACGCAGTATTTC
CGSKGRRDPDTQYF
>TRBJ2-5|TRBD2|TRBV27|NA
TGTGCGCTCGGGGGGTGTGACCAAAAGACCCAGTACTTC
CALGGCDQKTQYF
>TRBJ1-6|TRBD1|TRBV7-6|many
TGTGCCAGCAGCATGGGACAGGCCGATAATTCACCCCTCCACTTT
CASSMGQADNSPLHF
>TRBJ2-7|NA|TRBV11-2|medium-sized
TGTGCCAGCAGCCCTCAACGTGGTCTCTACGAGCAGTACTTC
CASSPQRGLYEQYF
>TRBJ2-3|TRBD2|TRBV6-1|few
TGTGCCAGCAGTACACTAGCGGGAGGGCCGGATACGCAGTATTTT
CASSTLAGGPDTQYF
>TRBJ2-5|NA|TRBV6-1|NA
TGTGCCAGGGGGAACGGGGAGGGGGACACAGAGACGCAGTATTTC
CARGNGEGDTETQYF
>TRBJ2-5|NA|TRBV27|NA
TGTGGGCGCGGGGGCCGTGTCGAAAAGACCCAGTACTTC
CGRGGRVEKTQYF
>TRBJ2-1|NA|TRBV27|NA
TGTGCCAGATGGCATCTGTGGGGTGAGCAGTTCTTC
CARWHLWGEQFF
>TRBJ2-5|NA|TRBV10-1|NA
TGCGCCAGCAGTAGGGAGGACGAGGAGACCCAGTACTTC
CASSREDEETQYF
>TRBJ1-3|NA|TRBV7-6|NA
TGTGCCAGCAGCCCTGTTCGAGGGCCTGGAAACACCATATATTTT
CASSPVRGPGNTIYF
>TRBJ2-1|TRBD1|TRBV4-1|NA
TGCGCCAGCAGCCCCCAAGAACAGGGGGCAGATGAGCAGTTCTTC
CASSPQEQGADEQFF
>TRBJ2-2|NA|TRBV27|NA
TGTGCCAGCAGTAACTTTGAGAGGGGGAGAAGCACAGATACGCTGTTTTTT
CASSNFERGRSTDTLFF
>TRBJ2-4|NA|TRBV10-3|NA
TGTGCCGGGGGGGGTGGGGGCGGAGCCAAAGACATCCAGTACTTC
CAGGGGGGAKDIQYF
>TRBJ2-5|TRBD2|TRBV6-1|few
TGTGCCAGCAGTGAAAGCGGGATGGCGGGAGAGACCCAGTACTTC
CASSESGMAGETQYF
>TRBJ2-7|NA|TRBV11-3|NA
TGTGCCAGGGGCCTGGGAGTGAAAGATATGCAGTACTTC
CARGLGVKDMQYF